Included here is one T cell receptor beta chain sequence, with context. Its matching antigen is unknown. The sample originates from a study of cytomegalovirus exposure and HLA in healthy donors. Looking at the study overall: Within an early data release were tens of millions of unique TCRs drawn from HLA-typed donors. Study-level points and caveats: Three CMV-associated chains were confirmed in vitro to be specific for CMV antigens.

The PCR was carried out with 60 Vbeta primers and 13 Jbeta primers. Data came from immunoSEQ multiplex PCR; TCRdb stores just in-frame clones and leaves some out. This sample yields about 130,000 clones, of which roughly 70% are seen a single time; roughly 4% belongs to the top ten. CDR3 size: 14 residues. Unmatched junction bases numbered 6, after V lost 1 base and J lost 9 bases. From germline, CDR1 is MNHNS and CDR2 SASEGT. Donors were ostensibly healthy at sampling, although undocumented immune exposures were probable. This sequence originates from a young man in good health and CMV-seropositive. The material sequenced was PBMCs. The V and J genes are TRBV6-1 and TRBJ2-7; 10 bases map to TRBD1. CDR3 in amino acids: CASSEGTGGWGQYF. As DNA, the CDR3 is TGTGCCAGCAGTGAAGGGACAGGGGGATGGGGGCAGTACTTC.